This section outlines one T cell receptor beta chain sequence together with its context. Its target is unknown. These data belong to a study of a mutant IDH1 vaccine in newly diagnosed glioma. Background on the study: The timing of visit V12 was week 35, and that of visit V13 was week 47. Study conclusions and caveats: Detectable vaccine-induced immune responses arose in almost 95% of patients.

In germline, CDR1 is SNHLY, CDR2 FYNNEI. The CDR3 totals 15 residues. The ends were cut back, 1 base at V and 4 bases at J, with 11 bases in the middle. Only in-frame clones appear in the TCRdb table, and some are missing; sequencing was by immunoSEQ multiplex PCR. The table has approximately 58,000 clones, roughly 87% seen once; the top ten hold 3.5% to 4.5%. Stated time point: week 47, end of study. Alongside topical imiquimod, each dose of vaccine comprised 300 ug of mutant IDH1 20-mer peptide. The sequence was obtained from a man aged 30 to 45 with glioma. The starting material was PBMCs, obtained from a glioma patient whose treatment included an IDH1 peptide vaccine. The chain combines TRBV2 with TRBJ1-3; tentatively, D is TRBD1 (6 bases). CDR3 sequence (DNA): TGTGCCAGCAGTGAAGGAGGGGGTACCGGAAACACCATATATTTT. Translation gives CASSEGGGTGNTIYF.